Presented here are 31 T cell receptor beta chains from one specimen sequenced in a study of blood T cells in healthy people across ages. Primers used in a second PCR of roughly 7 to 12 cycles were a sample-barcoded 5' primer and a J-beta primer mix. TCRdb ran MiXCR on the 5' RACE reads and lists one entry per CDR3 protein. The top ten clones hold around 15% of a sample with 980,000 or so distinct CDR3 sequences, about 44% of them seen once. The specimen sequenced was blood. These receptor sequences come from a young man in good health.

The genes are TRBV6-5 and TRBJ2-7, with TRBD1 identical over 7 bases. Germline values: CDR1 MNHEY, CDR2 SVGAGI. V dropped 7 bases and J dropped 5; count of bases not matched to a gene: 11. The CDR3 loop spans 14 amino acids. CDR3 amino acids: CASTHRGYGNEQYF. The CDR3 DNA sequence: TGTGCCAGCACCCACAGGGGTTACGGGAACGAGCAGTACTTC.

V is TRBV29-1 and J is TRBJ1-2; 12 bases are a match to TRBD1. Germline values: CDR1 SQVTM, CDR2 ANQGSEA. Trimming took 8 bases from V and 7 from J; bases not matched to a gene: 11. The CDR3 has 14 residues. The CDR3 region has the DNA TGCAGCCTACGGATGGGACAGGGGGCCGGTGGCTACACCTTC. Protein sequence: CSLRMGQGAGGYTF.

The chain has TRBV7-3 and TRBJ2-5, with 10 bases that match TRBD2. The germline CDR1 and CDR2 sequences are SGHTA and FQGTGA. V shed 3 bases and J 11 bases; nucleotides not matched to a gene: 18. The CDR3 totals 17 residues. The CDR3 DNA reads as TGTGCCAGCAGCTTGGGGGGATTTACTAGCGGGGACAATGAGCAGTACTTC. This gives the protein CASSLGGFTSGDNEQYF.

This clonotype has a handful of counts. The chain combines TRBV3-1 with TRBJ1-4; D call uncertain. CDR1 LGHDT and CDR2 YNNKEL come from the germline V gene (reference sequence). CDR3 length: 13 amino acids. V dropped 4 bases and J dropped 8 bases, with 11 bases sitting between them. Here the CDR3 reads CASSLGGEEKLFF. The CDR3 nucleotides are TGTGCCAGCAGCCTGGGAGGCGAAGAAAAACTGTTTTTT.

This chain uses TRBV30 with TRBJ2-6; D unresolved. This CDR3 has 14 residues. Germline V gene sequence: CDR1 GTSNPN, CDR2 SVGIG (reference sequence). Trimming removed 3 bases from V and 2 bases from J, with 8 bases in between. DNA for the CDR3: TGTGCCTGGAGCGTACTGGCTGGGGCCAACGTCCTGACTTTC. As protein: CAWSVLAGANVLTF.

This clonotype was seen only a few times. The V call is TRBV11-2, the J call TRBJ2-3; TRBD1 matches 7 bases. J lost 2 bases, V lost 8 bases, and 19 bases had no gene match. CDR1 and CDR2 (germline): SGHAT, FQNNGV. This CDR3 spans 18 amino acids. DNA of the CDR3: TGTGCCAGCCGCCCCATACAGGGGCCAGTTCCGCACACAGATACGCAGTATTTT. As protein: CASRPIQGPVPHTDTQYF.

The chain recombines TRBV10-3 with TRBJ2-3, with D unresolved. Germline CDR1 reads ENHRY; CDR2 reads SYGVKD. V lost 6 bases, J lost 2 bases, and 6 bases lay in between. This CDR3 is built from 12 residues. The CDR3 here is CAISSITDTQYF. The CDR3 nucleotides are TGTGCCATCAGCTCCATCACAGATACGCAGTATTTT.

The chain recombines TRBV15 with TRBJ2-3; 7 nucleotides match TRBD1. After removal of 5 bases from V and 1 base from J, the junction contained 6 bases not matched to a gene. This CDR3 contains 15 residues. CDR1 is LNHNV and CDR2 is YYDKDF in the germline V gene (reference sequence). The CDR3 sequence: CATSPRGQGTDTQYF. CDR3 sequence (DNA): TGTGCCACCAGCCCTAGAGGACAGGGCACAGATACGCAGTATTTT.

The rearrangement links TRBV7-9 to TRBJ1-2; TRBD1 aligns across 7 bases. J gave up 0 bases and V 1 base, and 2 bases lay outside the gene matches. The CDR3 has 15 amino acids. Germline V CDR1 and CDR2: SEHNR, FQNEAQ (reference sequence). The CDR3 nucleotides are TGTGCCAGCAGCTTAGGGGACAGAGCTAACTATGGCTACACCTTC. Its protein product is CASSLGDRANYGYTF.

The V and J genes are TRBV5-1 and TRBJ2-7; TRBD1 aligns across 9 bases. This CDR3 comprises 16 residues. V shed 4 bases, J shed 0 bases, and the junction held 8 bases outside the gene matches. Germline CDR1 is SGHRS and CDR2 is YFSETQ. The CDR3 DNA sequence: TGCGCCAGCAGCCCTGATGGGACAGGGAGCTCCTACGAGCAGTACTTC. Amino acids: CASSPDGTGSSYEQYF.

This clonotype was observed many times. V and J are TRBV6-5 and TRBJ2-3; possibly TRBD1 for D (5 bases). The V end lost 2 bases, the J end lost 6 bases, and 15 bases lay between the germline ends. Germline assignment: CDR1 MNHEY and CDR2 SVGAGI. The CDR3 consists of 15 residues. The DNA for the CDR3 is TGTGCCAGCAGTTACCGACGACAGCCCCTCGATACGCAGTATTTT. Its protein product is CASSYRRQPLDTQYF.

The chain combines TRBV11-2 with TRBJ2-2; 12 positions match TRBD2. There are 19 residues in the CDR3. With V trimmed by 6 bases and J by 0 bases, 11 bases remained unmatched. Germline CDR1 and CDR2: SGHAT and FQNNGV. This CDR3 is CASRLAYLAGGPNTGELFF. CDR3 sequence (DNA): TGTGCCAGCAGGCTAGCCTATCTAGCGGGGGGGCCGAACACCGGGGAGCTGTTTTTT.

The V and J genes are TRBV7-2 and TRBJ2-3, with 15 bases fitting TRBD2. CDR1 SGHTA and CDR2 FQGNSA come from the germline V gene. J gave up 0 bases and V 6 bases, and 4 bases lay outside the gene matches. This CDR3 comprises 17 residues. The CDR3 is CASRWGLAGGSTDTQYF. For the CDR3, the DNA is TGTGCCAGCAGGTGGGGACTAGCGGGGGGAAGCACAGATACGCAGTATTTT. The whole variable domain, filled in from reference TRBV7-2 and TRBJ2-3, reads GAGVSQSPSNKVTEKGKDVELRCDPISGHTALYWYRQSLGQGLEFLIYFQGNSAPDKSGLPSDRFSAERTGGSVSTLTIQRTQQEDSAVYLCASRWGLAGGSTDTQYFGPGTRLTVL.

Turning to this clonotype: A much larger clone differs by one base, so this may be a read error. For the CDR3, the DNA is TGTGCCAGCAGTCGCGGGACAGGGAACTATGGCTACACCTTC. It yields the protein CASSRGTGNYGYTF. The chain is built from TRBV12-3 or TRBV12-4 and TRBJ1-2; 9 bases agree with TRBD1. This CDR3 spans 14 amino acids. Losses at the gene ends were 5 bases for V and 2 bases for J; bases not matched to a gene: 3.

The chain recombines TRBV7-8 with TRBJ2-1, with 9 bases lining up with TRBD2. Germline CDR1 reads SGHVS; CDR2 reads FQNEAQ. The CDR3 runs to 16 residues. V dropped 4 bases and J dropped 5; count of bases not matched to a gene: 9. As DNA, the CDR3 is TGTGCCAGCAGCTCGATGCTAGCGGGGTTAAACAATGAGCAGTTCTTC. Translating gives CASSSMLAGLNNEQFF.

The chain couples TRBV4-2 to TRBJ1-1; 7 nucleotides agree with TRBD1. With V trimmed by 1 base and J by 4 bases, 6 bases remained unmatched. Germline assignment: CDR1 LGHNA and CDR2 YNFKEQ. This CDR3 region has 15 residues. The DNA of the CDR3 is TGTGCCAGCAGCCAAGCAAGGGGGCTTGGCACTGAAGCTTTCTTT. Translation gives CASSQARGLGTEAFF.

The CDR3 sequence: CSARFQDEQFF. The CDR3 bases are TGCAGTGCTAGATTCCAGGATGAGCAGTTCTTC. This chain connects TRBV20-1 to TRBJ2-1; no clear D gene. This CDR3 is built from 11 residues. V shed 2 bases and J shed 8 bases, with 7 bases lying between them. CDR1 and CDR2 (germline): DFQATT, SNEGSKA (reference sequence).

The gene calls are TRBV4-2 and TRBJ2-3, with 9 bases that match TRBD2. This CDR3 spans 18 amino acids. V shed 1 base, J shed 5 bases, and the junction held 13 bases outside the gene matches. CDR1 and CDR2 (germline): LGHNA, YNFKEQ. The CDR3 region is CASSQGTLRGGAVDTQYF. The CDR3 DNA follows: TGTGCCAGCAGCCAAGGAACACTTCGCGGGGGGGCCGTAGATACGCAGTATTTT.

The genes are TRBV11-2 and TRBJ2-1, with 7 bases aligning to TRBD2. V was clipped by 5 bases and J by 6 bases; unmatched bases: 10. The CDR3 runs to 15 residues. Per germline, CDR1 SGHAT and CDR2 FQNNGV. The CDR3 DNA reads as TGTGCCAGCAGCCCATCCGGGAGCGGGGCCAATGAGCAGTTCTTC. Translation gives CASSPSGSGANEQFF.

Worth noting for this clonotype: An end of the junction differs from the germline gene, which may be a read error. The chain employs TRBV2 and TRBJ2-4; D not resolved. There are 11 residues in the CDR3. Per the germline V gene, CDR1 is SNHLY and CDR2 is FYNNEI. The CDR3 DNA reads as TGTGCCAGCCGTGACGCCGGTATTCAGTACTTC. Encoded protein: CASRDAGIQYF.

This clonotype was found a few times. At one boundary the junction diverges from the germline segment, which might be a read error. The chain uses TRBV10-3 and TRBJ2-3, with a tentative D call TRBD1 (5 bases). The germline gives CDR1 ENHRY, CDR2 SYGVKD. The CDR3 length is 13 residues. In nucleotides, the CDR3 is TGTGCCATCAGTAGGGGCGGCACGGATACGCAGTATTTT. This encodes CAISRGGTDTQYF.

CDR3 in amino acids: CASRFRSANTEAFF. As DNA, the CDR3 is TGTGCCAGCAGGTTCAGGAGCGCGAACACTGAAGCTTTCTTT. The chain recombines TRBV13 with TRBJ1-1; D not certain. V was cut by 6 bases and J by 1 base, with 12 bases left in between. This CDR3 spans 14 amino acids. CDR1 and CDR2 (germline): PRHDT, FYEKMQ (reference sequence).

This clonotype was counted a few times. The chain combines TRBV29-1 with TRBJ2-7; 7 nucleotides match TRBD1. Germline CDR1 SQVTM, CDR2 ANQGSEA. The CDR3 covers 13 residues. V lost 3 bases, J lost 4 bases, and 6 bases stayed unmatched. CDR3 coding DNA: TGCAGCGTTGAGGACAGGACTTCTTACGAGCAGTACTTC. Translation: CSVEDRTSYEQYF.

The table lists this clonotype with a count of one. The V and J genes are TRBV5-1 and TRBJ2-7; possibly TRBD1 or TRBD2 for D (6 bases each). Germline V gives CDR1 SGHRS, CDR2 YFSETQ. Trimming pared 0 bases from V and 2 bases from J, leaving 12 bases between. The CDR3 is 15 amino acids. The CDR3 protein is CASSLDGGHPYEQYF. As DNA, the CDR3 is TGCGCCAGCAGCTTGGATGGGGGGCATCCCTACGAGCAGTACTTC. Based on the CDR3 plus reference TRBV5-1 and TRBJ2-7, the full variable domain is KAGVTQTPRYLIKTRGQQVTLSCSPISGHRSVSWYQQTPGQGLQFLFEYFSETQRNKGNFPGRFSGRQFSNSRSEMNVSTLELGDSALYLCASSLDGGHPYEQYFGPGTRLTVT.

In its sample, this clonotype was seen a few times. This chain uses TRBV20-1 with TRBJ1-1, with unresolved D. CDR1 and CDR2 from the germline V gene are DFQATT and SNEGSKA (reference sequence). This CDR3 is 11 amino acids long. CDR3 sequence reads: CSRAERSEAFF. As DNA, the CDR3 is TGCAGCCGGGCAGAGAGGAGTGAAGCTTTCTTT.

The chain links TRBV7-2 to TRBJ1-2, with 8 positions matching TRBD1. Losses at the gene ends were 5 bases for V and 1 base for J; bases not matched to a gene: 6. The V gene's germline CDR1 is SGHTA and CDR2 FQGNSA. The CDR3 is made up of 15 amino acids. This chain's CDR3 is CASSAQGGVNYGYTF. Written as DNA, the CDR3 is TGTGCCAGCAGCGCACAGGGGGGGGTTAACTATGGCTACACCTTC.

The V call is TRBV5-5, the J call TRBJ1-5; TRBD1 is a possible D gene (5 bases). CDR1 SGHKS and CDR2 YYEKEE come from the germline V gene (reference sequence). V gave up 0 bases and J gave up 5 bases, with 15 bases separating them. The CDR3 is 16 amino acids. The CDR3 region has the DNA TGTGCCAGCAGCTTGGCTGGGCTGGGGGACTATCAGCCCCAGCATTTT. Encoded protein: CASSLAGLGDYQPQHF.

The chain employs TRBV27 and TRBJ2-7, with TRBD2 identical over 8 bases. The germline V gene encodes CDR1 MNHEY and CDR2 SMNVEV (reference sequence). The CDR3 has 15 amino acids. V was pared by 3 bases and J by 7 bases, with 11 bases of the junction left unmatched. The CDR3 region has the DNA TGTGCCAGCAGTTTCCGCGGGGGGAACTACAATGAGCAGTACTTC. It is translated as CASSFRGGNYNEQYF.

The chain combines TRBV20-1 with TRBJ2-7; 8 positions agree with TRBD1. The end of the DNA fits TRBJ2-5 better, so the J call may be wrong. CDR3 length equals 15 residues. Germline V gene data show CDR1 as DFQATT and CDR2 as SNEGSKA (reference sequence). DNA of the CDR3: TGCAGTGCTAGGCCACCACTGACAGGGGTGGAGACCCAGTACTTC. Protein product: CSARPPLTGVETQYF.

Written as DNA, the CDR3 is TGTGCCAGCAGCCAAGTGTCGCAGGGCAATGAGCAGTTCTTC. Its translation: CASSQVSQGNEQFF. The rearrangement links TRBV3-1 to TRBJ2-1; possible D gene TRBD1, 5 bases. This CDR3 is built from 14 residues. V was trimmed by 1 base and J by 6 bases, leaving 10 bases between them. Germline V gene data show CDR1 as LGHDT and CDR2 as YNNKEL (reference sequence).

The J gene is TRBJ2-5, the V gene TRBV2, with 7 bases lining up with TRBD1. The J call may not be correct, given that the DNA end is closer to TRBJ2-7. The length of the CDR3 is 14 residues. Germline values: CDR1 SNHLY, CDR2 FYNNEI. The chain's CDR3 is CASRTGTDGYEQYF. Written as DNA, the CDR3 is TGTGCCAGCAGGACCGGGACAGATGGCTACGAGCAGTACTTC.